This TCR beta chain originates from a study of blood T cell repertoires in COVID-19. Study background: The United States, Italy and Spain supplied acute and convalescent COVID-19 samples. Sources were T cells, B-cell-depleted T cells, or PBMCs; the material itself was cDNA or gDNA.

Assay: immunoSEQ multiplex PCR; the TCRdb copy retains only in-frame clones and omits some. The repertoire includes about 100,000 clones, around 90% of them detected once, and 5.2% sits in the top ten. Germline trimming cut 0 bases from V and 8 bases from J; bases unmatched to any gene: 5. This CDR3 contains 14 residues. The source material was peripheral blood. The chain joins TRBV6-7 to TRBJ1-2; 8 bases agree with TRBD1. TRBV6-7 qualifies as an ORF whose function is uncertain. This TCR came from a woman between 50 and 59 years old with COVID-19, enrolled during active disease. CDR3 in amino acids: CASSYSIGQGGYTF. In DNA, the CDR3 is TGTGCCAGCAGTTACTCGATTGGACAGGGAGGCTACACCTTC.